This entry lists 2 T cell receptor beta chains sequenced from one sample in a study of blood T cell repertoires in COVID-19. Libraries were prepared by immunoSEQ multiplex PCR; TCRdb keeps only in-frame clonotypes and omits some of them. The data hold about 160,000 clones, with 85% observed a single time. The specimen sequenced was peripheral blood. The receptor set was obtained from a human donor with acute or convalescent COVID-19. The donor label of this sample is uncertain.

This clone was recorded only once. The rearrangement links TRBV30 to TRBJ1-2; D unresolved. This CDR3 contains 13 residues. Trimming pared 4 bases from V and 4 bases from J, leaving 13 bases between. CDR1 is GTSNPN and CDR2 is SVGIG in the germline V gene (reference sequence). CDR3 region: CAWTSQTIYGYTF. Written as DNA, the CDR3 is TGTGCCTGGACTTCGCAAACTATCTATGGCTACACCTTC.

CDR3 residues: CASSLGGPNEKLFF. The CDR3 DNA sequence: TGTGCCAGCAGCCTAGGGGGCCCGAATGAAAAACTGTTTTTT. This chain joins TRBV11-3 and TRBJ1-4, with 7 bases lining up with TRBD1. Trimming cost V 5 bases and J 5 bases; bases outside gene matches: 5. CDR3 length equals 14 residues. CDR1 and CDR2 (germline): SGHNT, YENEEA.